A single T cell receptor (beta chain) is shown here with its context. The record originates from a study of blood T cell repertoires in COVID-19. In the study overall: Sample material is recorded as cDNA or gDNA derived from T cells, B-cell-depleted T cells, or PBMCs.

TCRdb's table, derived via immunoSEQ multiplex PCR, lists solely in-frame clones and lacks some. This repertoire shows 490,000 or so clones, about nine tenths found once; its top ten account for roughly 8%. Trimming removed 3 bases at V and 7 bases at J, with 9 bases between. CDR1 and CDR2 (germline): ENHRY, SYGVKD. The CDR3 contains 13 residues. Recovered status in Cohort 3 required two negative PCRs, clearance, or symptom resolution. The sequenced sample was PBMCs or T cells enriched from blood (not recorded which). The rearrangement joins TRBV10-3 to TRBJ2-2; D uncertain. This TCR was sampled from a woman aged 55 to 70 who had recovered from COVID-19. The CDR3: CAISDSGGGELFF. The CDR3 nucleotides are TGTGCCATCAGTGATTCAGGTGGCGGGGAGCTGTTTTTT.